Included here is one TCR beta chain sequence, with context. This entry is derived from a study of blood T cell repertoires in COVID-19. Clones were read by immunoSEQ multiplex PCR, and TCRdb kept only the in-frame ones, dropping some. This table has about 200,000 clones, about 88% appearing once. During active infection, Seattle patients enrolled and were then monitored through disease. Source material: peripheral blood. The sequence derives from a man aged 50 to 59 with COVID-19, enrolled during active disease.

The CDR3 reads CATSSPGGGPRLAGGLVGDTQYF. The DNA of the CDR3 is TGTGCCACCAGCAGTCCCGGGGGGGGCCCAAGACTAGCGGGAGGTTTGGTGGGAGATACGCAGTATTTT. The J gene is TRBJ2-3, the V gene TRBV15; TRBD2 aligns across 13 bases. Unmatched junction bases numbered 26, after V lost 3 bases and J lost 5 bases. Germline V CDR1 and CDR2: LNHNV, YYDKDF (reference sequence). This CDR3 has 23 residues. The full variable domain, rest sourced from reference TRBV15 and TRBJ2-3, is DAMVIQNPRYQVTQFGKPVTLSCSQTLNHNVMYWYQQKSSQAPKLLFHYYDKDFNNEADTPDNFQSRRPNTSFCFLDIRSPGLGDTAMYLCATSSPGGGPRLAGGLVGDTQYFGPGTRLTVL.